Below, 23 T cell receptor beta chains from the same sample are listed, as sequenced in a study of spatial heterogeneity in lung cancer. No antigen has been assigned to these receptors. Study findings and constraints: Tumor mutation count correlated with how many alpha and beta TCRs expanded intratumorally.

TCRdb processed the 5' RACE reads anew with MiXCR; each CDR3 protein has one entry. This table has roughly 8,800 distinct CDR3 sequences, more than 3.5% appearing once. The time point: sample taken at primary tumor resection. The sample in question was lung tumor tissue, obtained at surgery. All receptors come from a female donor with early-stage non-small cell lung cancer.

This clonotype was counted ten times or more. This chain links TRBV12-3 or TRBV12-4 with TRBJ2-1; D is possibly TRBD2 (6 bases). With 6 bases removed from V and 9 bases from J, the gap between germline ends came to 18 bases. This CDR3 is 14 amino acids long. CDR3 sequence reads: CASSLGGVSSEQFF. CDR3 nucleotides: TGTGCCAGCAGCCTTGGCGGGGTGTCCAGTGAGCAGTTCTTC.

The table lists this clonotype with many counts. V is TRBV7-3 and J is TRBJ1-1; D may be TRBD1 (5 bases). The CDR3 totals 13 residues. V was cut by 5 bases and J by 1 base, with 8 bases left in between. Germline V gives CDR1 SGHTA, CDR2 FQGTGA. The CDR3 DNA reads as TGTGCCAGCAGCAGGGACGAGAACACTGAAGCTTTCTTT. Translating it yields CASSRDENTEAFF.

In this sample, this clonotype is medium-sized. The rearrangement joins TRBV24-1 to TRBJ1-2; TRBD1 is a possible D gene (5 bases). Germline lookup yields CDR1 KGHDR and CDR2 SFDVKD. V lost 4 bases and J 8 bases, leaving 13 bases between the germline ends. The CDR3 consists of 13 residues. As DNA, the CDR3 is TGTGCCACCAGTGAGACAGAGGGTAGAGGCTACACCTTC. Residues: CATSETEGRGYTF.

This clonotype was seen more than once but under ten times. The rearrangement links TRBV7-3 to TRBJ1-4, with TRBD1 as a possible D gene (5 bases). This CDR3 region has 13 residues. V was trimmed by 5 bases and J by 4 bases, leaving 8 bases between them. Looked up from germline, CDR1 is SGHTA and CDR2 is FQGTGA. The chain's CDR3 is CASSRGLNEKLFF. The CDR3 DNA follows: TGTGCCAGCAGCAGGGGCCTTAATGAAAAACTGTTTTTT.

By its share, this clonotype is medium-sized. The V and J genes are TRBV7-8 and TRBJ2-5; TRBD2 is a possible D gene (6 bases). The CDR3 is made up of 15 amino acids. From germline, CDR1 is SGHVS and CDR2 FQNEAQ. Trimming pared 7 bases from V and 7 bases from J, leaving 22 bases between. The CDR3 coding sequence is TGTGCCAGCATCCCCGGAGAGGGAGGAAGAGTGACCCAGTACTTC. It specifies CASIPGEGGRVTQYF.

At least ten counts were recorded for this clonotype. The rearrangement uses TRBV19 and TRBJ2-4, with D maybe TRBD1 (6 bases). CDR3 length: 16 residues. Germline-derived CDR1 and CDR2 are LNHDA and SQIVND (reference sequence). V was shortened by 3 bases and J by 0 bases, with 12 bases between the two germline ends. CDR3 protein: CASSIDRRLAKNIQYF. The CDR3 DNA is TGTGCCAGTAGTATCGACAGGAGGCTAGCCAAAAACATTCAGTACTTC. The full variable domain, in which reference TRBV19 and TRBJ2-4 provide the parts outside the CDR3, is DGGITQSPKYLFRKEGQNVTLSCEQNLNHDAMYWYRQDPGQGLRLIYYSQIVNDFQKGDIAEGYSVSREKKESFPLTVTSAQKNPTAFYLCASSIDRRLAKNIQYFGAGTRLSVL.

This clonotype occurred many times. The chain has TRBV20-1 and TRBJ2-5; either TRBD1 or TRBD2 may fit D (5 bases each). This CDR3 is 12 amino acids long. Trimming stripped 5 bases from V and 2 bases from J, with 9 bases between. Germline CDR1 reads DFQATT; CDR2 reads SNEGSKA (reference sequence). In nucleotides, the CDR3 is TGCAGTGCTTATGAGGGGCAAGAGACCCAGTACTTC. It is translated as CSAYEGQETQYF.

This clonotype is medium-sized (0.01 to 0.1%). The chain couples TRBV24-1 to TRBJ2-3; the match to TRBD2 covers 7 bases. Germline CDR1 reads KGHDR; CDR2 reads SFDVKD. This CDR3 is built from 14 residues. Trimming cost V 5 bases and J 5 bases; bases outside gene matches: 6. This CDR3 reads CATSGEQRGDTQYF. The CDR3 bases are TGTGCCACCAGTGGGGAACAGCGGGGAGATACGCAGTATTTT.

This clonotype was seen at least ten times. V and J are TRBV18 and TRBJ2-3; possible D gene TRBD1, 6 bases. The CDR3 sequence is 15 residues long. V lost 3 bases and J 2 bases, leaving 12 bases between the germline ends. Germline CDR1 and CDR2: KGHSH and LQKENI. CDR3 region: CASSPFDRYTDTQYF. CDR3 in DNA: TGTGCCAGCTCACCGTTCGACAGGTACACAGATACGCAGTATTTT.

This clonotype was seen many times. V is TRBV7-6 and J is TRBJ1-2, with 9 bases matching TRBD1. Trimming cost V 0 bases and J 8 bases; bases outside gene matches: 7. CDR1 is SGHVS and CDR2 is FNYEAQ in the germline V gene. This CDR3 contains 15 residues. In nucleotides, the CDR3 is TGTGCCAGCAGCTTAGCTCCGGGACAGGGTCACGGCTACACCTTC. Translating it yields CASSLAPGQGHGYTF. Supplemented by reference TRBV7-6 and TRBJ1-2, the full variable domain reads GAGVSQSPRYKVTKRGQDVALRCDPISGHVSLYWYRQALGQGPEFLTYFNYEAQQDKSGLPNDRFSAERPEGSISTLTIQRTEQRDSAMYRCASSLAPGQGHGYTFGSGTRLTVV.

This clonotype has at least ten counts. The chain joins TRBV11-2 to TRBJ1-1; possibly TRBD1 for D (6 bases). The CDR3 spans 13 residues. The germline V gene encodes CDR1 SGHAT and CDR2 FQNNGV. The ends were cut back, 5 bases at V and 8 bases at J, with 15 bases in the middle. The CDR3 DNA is TGTGCCAGCAGCCAACAGGGTTCGGTGGAAGCTTTCTTT. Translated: CASSQQGSVEAFF.

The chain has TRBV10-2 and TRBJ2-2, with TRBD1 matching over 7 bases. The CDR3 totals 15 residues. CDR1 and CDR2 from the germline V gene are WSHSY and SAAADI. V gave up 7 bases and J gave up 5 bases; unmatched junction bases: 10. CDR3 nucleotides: TGCGCCAGCACCCCGACAGGGATCTGGACCGGGGAGCTGTTTTTT. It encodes CASTPTGIWTGELFF.

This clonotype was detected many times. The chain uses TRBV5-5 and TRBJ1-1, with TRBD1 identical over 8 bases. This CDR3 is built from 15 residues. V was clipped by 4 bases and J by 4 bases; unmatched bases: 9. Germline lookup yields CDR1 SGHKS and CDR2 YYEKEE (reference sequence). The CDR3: CASSPTRQGITEAFF. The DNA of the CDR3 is TGTGCCAGCAGCCCTACCAGACAGGGGATCACTGAAGCTTTCTTT.

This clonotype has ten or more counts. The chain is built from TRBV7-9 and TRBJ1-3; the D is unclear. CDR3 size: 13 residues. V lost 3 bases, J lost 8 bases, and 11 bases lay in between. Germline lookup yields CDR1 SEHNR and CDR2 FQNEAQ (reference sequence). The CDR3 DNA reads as TGTGCCAGCAGCTTGCGGGGTACTTACACCATATATTTT. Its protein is CASSLRGTYTIYF.

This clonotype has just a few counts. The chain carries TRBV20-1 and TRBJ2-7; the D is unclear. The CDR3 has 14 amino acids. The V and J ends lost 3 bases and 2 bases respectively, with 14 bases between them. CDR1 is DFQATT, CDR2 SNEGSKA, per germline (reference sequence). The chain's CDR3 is CSASKDLLTYEQYF. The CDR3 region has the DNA TGCAGTGCTAGTAAGGACCTTTTAACCTACGAGCAGTACTTC.

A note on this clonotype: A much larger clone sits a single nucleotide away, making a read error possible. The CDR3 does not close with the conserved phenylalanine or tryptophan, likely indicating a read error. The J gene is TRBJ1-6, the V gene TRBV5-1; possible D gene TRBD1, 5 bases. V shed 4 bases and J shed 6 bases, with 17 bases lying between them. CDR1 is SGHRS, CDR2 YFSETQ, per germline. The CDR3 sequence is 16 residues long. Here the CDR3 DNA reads TGCGCCAGCAGCGGGGGGAATGGACTCGGTAATTCACCCCTCCACTTG. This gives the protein CASSGGNGLGNSPLHL.

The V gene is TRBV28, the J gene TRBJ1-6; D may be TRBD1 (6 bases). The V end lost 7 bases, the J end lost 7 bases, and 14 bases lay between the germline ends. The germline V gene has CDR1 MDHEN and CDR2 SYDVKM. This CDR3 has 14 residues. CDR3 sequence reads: CASTLWGGNSPLHF. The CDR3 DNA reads TGTGCCAGCACCCTATGGGGGGGCAATTCACCCCTCCACTTT.

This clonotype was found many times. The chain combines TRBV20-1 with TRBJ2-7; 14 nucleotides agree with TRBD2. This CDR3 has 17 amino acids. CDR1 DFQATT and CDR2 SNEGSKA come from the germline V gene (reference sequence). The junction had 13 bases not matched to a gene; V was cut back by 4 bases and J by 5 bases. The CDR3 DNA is TGCAGTGCTACTGGGACTAGCGGGAGTAGTGGTTATCACGAGCAGTACTTC. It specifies CSATGTSGSSGYHEQYF.

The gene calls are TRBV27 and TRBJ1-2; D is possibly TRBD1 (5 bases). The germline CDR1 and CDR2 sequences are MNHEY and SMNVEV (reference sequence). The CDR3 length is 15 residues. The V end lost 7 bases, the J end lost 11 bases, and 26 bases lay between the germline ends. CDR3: CASTSSLRRGTRYTF. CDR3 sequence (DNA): TGTGCCAGCACTTCCTCATTACGCCGAGGGACCAGATACACCTTC.

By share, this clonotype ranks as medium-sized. The DNA for the CDR3 is TGTGCCAGCAGCTTAGATCCAGGACTGATGACCTACGAGCAGTACTTC. It translates to CASSLDPGLMTYEQYF. J is TRBJ2-7 and V is TRBV7-9; D may be TRBD2 (5 bases). CDR1 and CDR2 from the germline V gene are SEHNR and FQNEAQ (reference sequence). The ends were cut back, 1 base at V and 2 bases at J, with 15 bases in the middle. This CDR3 has 16 amino acids.

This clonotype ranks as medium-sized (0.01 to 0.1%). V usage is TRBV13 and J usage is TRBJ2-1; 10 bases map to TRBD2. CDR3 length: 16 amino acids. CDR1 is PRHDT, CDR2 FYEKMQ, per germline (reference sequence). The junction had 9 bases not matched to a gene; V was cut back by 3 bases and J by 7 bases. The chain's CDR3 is CASSFPSSGSWNEQFF. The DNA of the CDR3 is TGTGCCAGCAGCTTCCCCTCTAGCGGGAGCTGGAATGAGCAGTTCTTC. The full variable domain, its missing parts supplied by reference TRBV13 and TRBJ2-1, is AAGVIQSPRHLIKEKRETATLKCYPIPRHDTVYWYQQGPGQDPQFLISFYEKMQSDKGSIPDRFSAQQFSDYHSELNMSSLELGDSALYFCASSFPSSGSWNEQFFGPGTRLTVL.

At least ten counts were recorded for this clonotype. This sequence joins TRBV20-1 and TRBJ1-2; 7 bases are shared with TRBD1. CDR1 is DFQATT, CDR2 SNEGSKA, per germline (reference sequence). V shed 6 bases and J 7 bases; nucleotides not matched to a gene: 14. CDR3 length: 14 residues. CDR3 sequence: CSALPDRASSGYTF. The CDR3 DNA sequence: TGCAGTGCCCTACCCGACAGGGCGTCAAGTGGCTACACCTTC.

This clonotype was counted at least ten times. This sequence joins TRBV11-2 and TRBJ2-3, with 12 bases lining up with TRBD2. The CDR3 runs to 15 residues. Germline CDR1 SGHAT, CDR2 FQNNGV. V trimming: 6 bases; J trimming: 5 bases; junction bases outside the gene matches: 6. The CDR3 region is CASSHRLAGVDTQYF. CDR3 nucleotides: TGTGCCAGCAGTCACCGACTAGCGGGAGTAGATACGCAGTATTTT.